This T cell receptor beta chain was profiled in a study of T cell changes during pregnancy in multiple sclerosis. The method was immunoSEQ multiplex PCR; TCRdb's version includes in-frame clones alone and lacks a portion of them. The sample records 49,000 or so clones, roughly 92% being singletons. This CDR3 comprises 15 residues. Germline CDR1 and CDR2: LNHNV and YYDKDF (reference sequence). Trimming took off 0 bases at V and 5 bases at J, with 11 bases between the two ends. The sequence came from a female donor with multiple sclerosis, enrolled in a pregnancy study. The J gene is TRBJ2-1, the V gene TRBV15; no firm D call. Sample: peripheral blood, taken in the third trimester of pregnancy. CDR3 sequence reads: CATSRDHWSNNEQFF. CDR3 nucleotide sequence: TGTGCCACCAGCAGAGATCATTGGAGTAACAATGAGCAGTTCTTC. Full variable domain (remainder filled in from reference TRBV15 and TRBJ2-1): DAMVIQNPRYQVTQFGKPVTLSCSQTLNHNVMYWYQQKSSQAPKLLFHYYDKDFNNEADTPDNFQSRRPNTSFCFLDIRSPGLGDTAMYLCATSRDHWSNNEQFFGPGTRLTVL.